This paragraph covers one TCR beta chain sequence. These data are taken from a study of blood T cell repertoires in COVID-19. Background on the study: Spain, Italy and the United States supplied samples that represented acute and convalescent COVID-19. From T cells, B-cell-depleted T cells, or PBMCs came the material, which was cDNA or gDNA.

The CDR3 sequence is 15 residues long. Losses at the gene ends were 6 bases for V and 10 bases for J; bases not matched to a gene: 8. Germline CDR1 and CDR2: KGHDR and SFDVKD. As originally analysed: For nucleated cells, counts were estimated from reference gene primer amplification. Sequencing was performed with immunoSEQ multiplex PCR; in TCRdb, only in-frame clones are kept and a portion is missing. Clone size and the V and J calls come from that table; the DNA yielded D and trimming. The sample lists 300,000 to 400,000 clones; about 90% were seen once. The sample consisted of peripheral blood. This clonotype was sampled from a young woman who had recovered from COVID-19. V gene TRBV24-1 combines with J gene TRBJ2-1; 13 nucleotides align to TRBD2. CDR3 DNA sequence: TGTGCCACCAGTACACCCGGGACTAGCGGGATCGAGCAGTTCTTC. It encodes CATSTPGTSGIEQFF.